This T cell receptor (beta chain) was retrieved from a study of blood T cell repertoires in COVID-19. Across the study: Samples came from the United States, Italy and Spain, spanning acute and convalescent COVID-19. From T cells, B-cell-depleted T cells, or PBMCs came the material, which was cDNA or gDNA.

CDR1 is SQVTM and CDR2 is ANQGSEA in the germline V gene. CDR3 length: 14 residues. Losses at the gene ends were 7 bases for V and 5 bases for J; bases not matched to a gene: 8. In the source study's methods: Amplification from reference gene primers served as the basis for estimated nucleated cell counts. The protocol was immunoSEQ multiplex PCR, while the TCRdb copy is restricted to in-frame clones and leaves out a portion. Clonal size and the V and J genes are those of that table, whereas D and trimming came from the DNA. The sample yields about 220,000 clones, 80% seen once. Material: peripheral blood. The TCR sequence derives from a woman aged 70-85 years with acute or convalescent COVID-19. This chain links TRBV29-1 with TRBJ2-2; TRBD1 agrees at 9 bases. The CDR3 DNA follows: TGCAGCGAGGTGGGACAGGGAAGAACCGGGGAGCTGTTTTTT. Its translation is CSEVGQGRTGELFF.